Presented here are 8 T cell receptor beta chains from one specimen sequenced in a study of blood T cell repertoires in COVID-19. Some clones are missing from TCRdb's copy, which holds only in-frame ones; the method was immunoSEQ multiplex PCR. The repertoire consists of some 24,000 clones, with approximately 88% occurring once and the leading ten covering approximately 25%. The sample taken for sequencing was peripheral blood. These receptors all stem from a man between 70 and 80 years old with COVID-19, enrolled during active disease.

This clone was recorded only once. The chain's CDR3 is CASSQGRVTTEAFF. The DNA of the CDR3 is TGTGCCAGCAGCCAGGGCAGGGTGACCACTGAAGCTTTCTTT. J is TRBJ1-1 and V is TRBV13, with D maybe TRBD1 (5 bases). Trimming took off 5 bases at V and 4 bases at J, with 14 bases between the two ends. Germline loops: CDR1 PRHDT, CDR2 FYEKMQ (reference sequence). There are 14 residues in the CDR3.

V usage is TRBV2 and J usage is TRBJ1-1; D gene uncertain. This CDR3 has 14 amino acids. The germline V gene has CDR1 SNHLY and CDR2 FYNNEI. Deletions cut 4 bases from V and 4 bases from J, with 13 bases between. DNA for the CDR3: TGTGCCAGCAGTGTCGACACGGTGGTCACTGAAGCTTTCTTT. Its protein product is CASSVDTVVTEAFF. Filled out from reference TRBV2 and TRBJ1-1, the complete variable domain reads EPEVTQTPSHQVTQMGQEVILRCVPISNHLYFYWYRQILGQKVEFLVSFYNNEISEKSEIFDDQFSVERPDGSNFTLKIRSTKLEDSAMYFCASSVDTVVTEAFFGQGTRLTVV.

The DNA of the CDR3 is TGTGCCAGCAGTCGCAATGAGCAGTTCTTC. This sequence encodes CASSRNEQFF. V usage is TRBV12-3 or TRBV12-4 and J usage is TRBJ2-1; no reliable D call. V was pared by 5 bases and J by 6 bases, with 2 bases between. CDR3 length equals 10 residues.

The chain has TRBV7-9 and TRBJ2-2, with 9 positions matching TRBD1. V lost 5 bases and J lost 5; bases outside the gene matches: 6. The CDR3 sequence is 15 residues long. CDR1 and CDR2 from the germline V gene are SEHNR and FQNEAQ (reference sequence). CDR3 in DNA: TGTGCCAGCAGCCAGGGAGGACAGGGGACCGGGGAGCTGTTTTTT. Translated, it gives CASSQGGQGTGELFF. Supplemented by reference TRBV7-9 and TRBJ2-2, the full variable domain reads DTGVSQNPRHKITKRGQNVTFRCDPISEHNRLYWYRQTLGQGPEFLTYFQNEAQLEKSRLLSDRFSAERPKGSFSTLEIQRTEQGDSAMYLCASSQGGQGTGELFFGEGSRLTVL.

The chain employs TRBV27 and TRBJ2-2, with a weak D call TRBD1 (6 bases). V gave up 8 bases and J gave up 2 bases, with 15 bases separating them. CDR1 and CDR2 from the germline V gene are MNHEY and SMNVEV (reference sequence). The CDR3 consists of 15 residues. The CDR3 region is CASQPQGPNTGELFF. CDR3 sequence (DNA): TGTGCCAGCCAACCTCAGGGGCCCAACACCGGGGAGCTGTTTTTT.

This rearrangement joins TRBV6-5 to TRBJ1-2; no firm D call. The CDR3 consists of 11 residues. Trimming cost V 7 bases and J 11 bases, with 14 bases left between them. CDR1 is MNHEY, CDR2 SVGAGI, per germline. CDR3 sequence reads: CASKNIEGYTF. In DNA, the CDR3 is TGTGCCAGCAAGAACATAGAGGGTTACACCTTC.

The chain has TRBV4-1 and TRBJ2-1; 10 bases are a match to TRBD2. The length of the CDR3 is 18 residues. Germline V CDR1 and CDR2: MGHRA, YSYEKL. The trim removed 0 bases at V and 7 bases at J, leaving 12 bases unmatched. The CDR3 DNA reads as TGCGCCAGCAGCCAAGAAAGGTGGGACGAGCGGGGGGGGAATGAGCAGTTCTTC. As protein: CASSQERWDERGGNEQFF.

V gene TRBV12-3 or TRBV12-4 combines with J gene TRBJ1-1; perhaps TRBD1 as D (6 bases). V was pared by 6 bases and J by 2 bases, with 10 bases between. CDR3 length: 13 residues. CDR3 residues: CASRGAQNTEAFF. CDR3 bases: TGTGCCAGCAGGGGGGCACAAAACACTGAAGCTTTCTTT.